The entry below describes one T cell receptor (beta chain). The entry originates in a study of blood T cell repertoires in COVID-19. Study information: Italy, Spain and the United States were the sources of the convalescent and acute COVID-19 samples. Sources were T cells, B-cell-depleted T cells, or PBMCs; the material itself was cDNA or gDNA.

In the authors' methods: Amplification of reference gene primers provided the estimated nucleated cell counts. TCRdb's copy holds only in-frame clones and misses some; the assay was immunoSEQ multiplex PCR. The DNA was the basis for D and trimming; V, J and clone size are from that table. This table has around 200,000 clones, around four fifths appearing once. CDR3 length: 12 residues. V shed 5 bases and J shed 11 bases, with 15 bases lying between them. CDR1 MDHEN and CDR2 SYDVKM come from the germline V gene. This chain uses TRBV28 with TRBJ1-1; no definite D call. The receptor comes from a woman in her forties or fifties with acute or convalescent COVID-19. Source material: peripheral blood. This CDR3 reads CASSDPGSVAFF. The CDR3 DNA follows: TGTGCCAGCAGTGACCCGGGGTCAGTGGCTTTCTTT.